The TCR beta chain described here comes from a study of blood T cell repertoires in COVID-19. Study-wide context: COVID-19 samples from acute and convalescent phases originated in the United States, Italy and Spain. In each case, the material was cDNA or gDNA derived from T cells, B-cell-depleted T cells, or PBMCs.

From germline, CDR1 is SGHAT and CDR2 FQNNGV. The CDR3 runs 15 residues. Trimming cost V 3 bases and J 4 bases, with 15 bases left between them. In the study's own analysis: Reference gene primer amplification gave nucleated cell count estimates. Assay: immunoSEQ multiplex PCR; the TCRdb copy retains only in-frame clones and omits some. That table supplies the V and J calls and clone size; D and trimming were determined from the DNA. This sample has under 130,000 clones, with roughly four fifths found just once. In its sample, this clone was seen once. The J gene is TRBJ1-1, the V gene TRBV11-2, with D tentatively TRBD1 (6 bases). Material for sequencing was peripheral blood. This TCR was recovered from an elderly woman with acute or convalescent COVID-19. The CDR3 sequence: CASSLTRGQGTEAFF. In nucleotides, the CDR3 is TGTGCCAGCAGCTTGACCAGGGGCCAGGGCACTGAAGCTTTCTTT.